This is a list of T cell receptor beta chains from one sample in a study of blood T cell repertoires in COVID-19. TCRdb's table, derived via immunoSEQ multiplex PCR, lists solely in-frame clones and lacks some. The table has some 240,000 clones, around three quarters seen once; the top ten hold around 7.7%. The sample was peripheral blood. The receptors derive from an older woman with acute or convalescent COVID-19. CDR3s include the opening cysteine and the closing phenylalanine or tryptophan. The order of the fields is J gene, clone size, V gene, D gene, CDR3 DNA, CDR3 protein. D genes are given only for firm matches. Clone size is stated in some rows and not others, as once, few, many or a class when expanded.

J gene: TRBJ2-6
clone size: NA
V gene: TRBV18
D gene: NA
CDR3 DNA: TGTGCCAGCTCACCACCGAGCGGGGCCAACGTCCTGACTTTC
CDR3 protein: CASSPPSGANVLTF

J gene: TRBJ2-4
clone size: NA
V gene: TRBV7-2
D gene: TRBD2
CDR3 DNA: TGTGCCAGCAGCCCCTCCGGGACTAGCGGGGACTCGTACTTC
CDR3 protein: CASSPSGTSGDSYF

J gene: TRBJ1-5
clone size: NA
V gene: TRBV6-1
D gene: NA
CDR3 DNA: TGTGCCAGCAGTGAACGCAGGGCTCAGCCCCAGCATTTT
CDR3 protein: CASSERRAQPQHF

J gene: TRBJ2-5
clone size: NA
V gene: TRBV2
D gene: NA
CDR3 DNA: TGTGCCAGCAGTGACGACGGCGCGGGCGAGACCCAGTACTTC
CDR3 protein: CASSDDGAGETQYF

J gene: TRBJ2-3
clone size: NA
V gene: TRBV2
D gene: NA
CDR3 DNA: TGTGCCACCGAGCGGAGCACAGATACGCAGTATTTT
CDR3 protein: CATERSTDTQYF

J gene: TRBJ2-3
clone size: NA
V gene: TRBV4-1
D gene: NA
CDR3 DNA: TGCGCCAGCAGCCTCCCCGGGACAGATACGCAGTATTTT
CDR3 protein: CASSLPGTDTQYF

J gene: TRBJ2-3
clone size: NA
V gene: TRBV24-1
D gene: TRBD1
CDR3 DNA: TGTGCCACCAGTGTCCGACAGGGGGCAGATACGCAGTATTTT
CDR3 protein: CATSVRQGADTQYF

J gene: TRBJ2-7
clone size: NA
V gene: TRBV6-5
D gene: NA
CDR3 DNA: TGTGCCGCCTCAGGGCAGGGTTACTACGAGCAGTACTTC
CDR3 protein: CAASGQGYYEQYF

J gene: TRBJ2-2
clone size: NA
V gene: TRBV9
D gene: TRBD2
CDR3 DNA: TGTGCCAGCAGCGCCGGACTAGCGGGGGAGACCGGGGAGCTGTTTTTT
CDR3 protein: CASSAGLAGETGELFF

J gene: TRBJ1-4
clone size: NA
V gene: TRBV5-1
D gene: NA
CDR3 DNA: TGCGCCAGCAGCCCACATAGGCAGGGGATCAGGGAAAAACTGTTTTTT
CDR3 protein: CASSPHRQGIREKLFF

J gene: TRBJ1-5
clone size: NA
V gene: TRBV3-1/TRBV3-2
D gene: NA
CDR3 DNA: TGTGCCAGCAGCCAACAGTCCAATCAGCCCCAGCATTTT
CDR3 protein: CASSQQSNQPQHF

J gene: TRBJ2-7
clone size: NA
V gene: TRBV19
D gene: TRBD1
CDR3 DNA: TGTGCCAGTACCGCGGACAGGATGGGCGAGCAGTACTTC
CDR3 protein: CASTADRMGEQYF

J gene: TRBJ1-1
clone size: NA
V gene: TRBV7-2
D gene: NA
CDR3 DNA: TGTGCCAGCAACCCCACGAGGAACACTGAAGCTTTCTTT
CDR3 protein: CASNPTRNTEAFF

J gene: TRBJ1-2
clone size: NA
V gene: TRBV19
D gene: TRBD1
CDR3 DNA: TGTGCCAGTAGTCGTACCGGGACAGGAGACTATGGCTACACCTTC
CDR3 protein: CASSRTGTGDYGYTF

J gene: TRBJ2-3
clone size: NA
V gene: TRBV12-3/TRBV12-4
D gene: NA
CDR3 DNA: TGTGCCAGCAGTCCAGGGGACACAGATACGCAGTATTTT
CDR3 protein: CASSPGDTDTQYF

J gene: TRBJ2-7
clone size: NA
V gene: TRBV6-6
D gene: TRBD2
CDR3 DNA: TGTGCCATCAGTCGATTCTTTACTAGCGGGGGGTCGTTTAGGTCCTACGAGCAGTACTTC
CDR3 protein: CAISRFFTSGGSFRSYEQYF

J gene: TRBJ2-3
clone size: NA
V gene: TRBV4-1
D gene: TRBD2
CDR3 DNA: TGCGCCAGCAGCCAAGATCTCGCAGCGGGGTTTACAGATACGCAGTATTTT
CDR3 protein: CASSQDLAAGFTDTQYF

J gene: TRBJ1-3
clone size: NA
V gene: TRBV19
D gene: NA
CDR3 DNA: TGTGCCAGTAGTATTTCCAGGGCCGGAAACACCATATATTTT
CDR3 protein: CASSISRAGNTIYF

J gene: TRBJ1-1
clone size: NA
V gene: TRBV9
D gene: NA
CDR3 DNA: TGTGCCAGCAGCGTAGTAGGAGGGCGGGAGACTGAAGCTTTCTTT
CDR3 protein: CASSVVGGRETEAFF

J gene: TRBJ1-6
clone size: NA
V gene: TRBV4-2
D gene: NA
CDR3 DNA: TGTGCCAGCAGCCAAGATTCAGTGGCAGGGTACCAGAGCTCCTATAATTCACCCCTCCACTTT
CDR3 protein: CASSQDSVAGYQSSYNSPLHF

J gene: TRBJ1-6
clone size: NA
V gene: TRBV5-4
D gene: NA
CDR3 DNA: TGTGCCAGCAGCTTGGGGGGCGCAAATTCACCCCTCCACTTT
CDR3 protein: CASSLGGANSPLHF

J gene: TRBJ2-2
clone size: once
V gene: TRBV9
D gene: NA
CDR3 DNA: TGTGCCAGCAGCGTAGATGCAGGCGCGGGAACCGGGGAGCTGTTTTTT
CDR3 protein: CASSVDAGAGTGELFF

J gene: TRBJ2-1
clone size: NA
V gene: TRBV7-2
D gene: NA
CDR3 DNA: TGTGCCAGCAGCTTATACCCCCCTGTGAGCTCCTACAATGAGCAGTTCTTC
CDR3 protein: CASSLYPPVSSYNEQFF

J gene: TRBJ2-5
clone size: few
V gene: TRBV6-6
D gene: NA
CDR3 DNA: TGTGCCAGCGGGGAGGTACAGGAGACCCAGTACTTC
CDR3 protein: CASGEVQETQYF

J gene: TRBJ2-1
clone size: NA
V gene: TRBV2
D gene: TRBD2
CDR3 DNA: TGTGCCAGCAGAAAGGGTTTTATAATAGCGGGGGTCTACAATGAGCAGTTCTTC
CDR3 protein: CASRKGFIIAGVYNEQFF

J gene: TRBJ2-7
clone size: once
V gene: TRBV18
D gene: NA
CDR3 DNA: TGTGCCAGCTCACCACCGAGGGGGAGCTACGAGCAGTACTTC
CDR3 protein: CASSPPRGSYEQYF

J gene: TRBJ2-6
clone size: NA
V gene: TRBV7-7
D gene: TRBD1
CDR3 DNA: TGTGCCAGCAGCCCCGGACAGGGGGCGGGTGGGGCCAACGTCCTGACTTTC
CDR3 protein: CASSPGQGAGGANVLTF

J gene: TRBJ1-1
clone size: NA
V gene: TRBV10-1
D gene: NA
CDR3 DNA: TGCGCCAGCAGTGAAGTCCAGGGCCACGAGGGGGACACTGAAGCTTTCTTT
CDR3 protein: CASSEVQGHEGDTEAFF

J gene: TRBJ1-5
clone size: NA
V gene: TRBV5-1
D gene: NA
CDR3 DNA: TGCGCCAGCAGCTTGGGCCAGTATCAGCCCCAGCATTTT
CDR3 protein: CASSLGQYQPQHF

J gene: TRBJ2-3
clone size: NA
V gene: TRBV25-1
D gene: NA
CDR3 DNA: TGTGCCAGGACAGGAGATACGCAGTATTTT
CDR3 protein: CARTGDTQYF

J gene: TRBJ2-7
clone size: NA
V gene: TRBV24-1
D gene: NA
CDR3 DNA: TGTGCCACCAGTGATTCCAAGCGGGCCCCGGGGCAGTACTTC
CDR3 protein: CATSDSKRAPGQYF

J gene: TRBJ2-3
clone size: few
V gene: TRBV7-8
D gene: NA
CDR3 DNA: TGTGCCAGCAGCTTAGGCCAGGGGTACACAGATACGCAGTATTTT
CDR3 protein: CASSLGQGYTDTQYF

J gene: TRBJ1-1
clone size: few
V gene: TRBV29-1
D gene: TRBD1
CDR3 DNA: TGCAGCGCTAACACAGGGGCTAACACTGAAGCTTTCTTT
CDR3 protein: CSANTGANTEAFF

J gene: TRBJ1-6
clone size: NA
V gene: TRBV7-2
D gene: NA
CDR3 DNA: TGTGCCAGCAGCTTACTCAGTAATTCACCCCTCCACTTT
CDR3 protein: CASSLLSNSPLHF

J gene: TRBJ2-3
clone size: NA
V gene: TRBV7-9
D gene: TRBD2
CDR3 DNA: TGTGCCAGCAGCCCTCGACTAGCGGGGCCGCAAGATACGCAGTATTTT
CDR3 protein: CASSPRLAGPQDTQYF

J gene: TRBJ2-7
clone size: NA
V gene: TRBV6-5
D gene: TRBD1
CDR3 DNA: TGTGCCAGCAGGACGGGGACAGGACTTGACTACGAGCAGTACTTC
CDR3 protein: CASRTGTGLDYEQYF

J gene: TRBJ1-2
clone size: NA
V gene: TRBV18
D gene: TRBD1
CDR3 DNA: TGTGCCAGCTCACCCCGGACAGGGGAGGGCTACACCTTC
CDR3 protein: CASSPRTGEGYTF

J gene: TRBJ1-1
clone size: NA
V gene: TRBV6-6
D gene: TRBD1
CDR3 DNA: TGTGCCAGCAAACTACAGGGGACTGAAGCTTTCTTT
CDR3 protein: CASKLQGTEAFF

J gene: TRBJ2-5
clone size: NA
V gene: TRBV27
D gene: TRBD1
CDR3 DNA: TGTGCCAGCAGTTCGGGACAGGGAGGGCAAGAGACCCAGTACTTC
CDR3 protein: CASSSGQGGQETQYF

J gene: TRBJ2-3
clone size: once
V gene: TRBV24-1
D gene: TRBD2
CDR3 DNA: TGTGCCACCAGTGACGACGGCGGGGGGCACACAGATACGCAGTATTTT
CDR3 protein: CATSDDGGGHTDTQYF

J gene: TRBJ2-2
clone size: NA
V gene: TRBV4-1
D gene: NA
CDR3 DNA: TGCGCCAGCAGCCAAGGGGACTTGAACACCGGGGAGCTGTTTTTT
CDR3 protein: CASSQGDLNTGELFF

J gene: TRBJ2-3
clone size: few
V gene: TRBV24-1
D gene: NA
CDR3 DNA: TGTGCCACCAGTGATTCAAGGGGATGGGGCACAGATACGCAGTATTTT
CDR3 protein: CATSDSRGWGTDTQYF

J gene: TRBJ2-3
clone size: NA
V gene: TRBV18
D gene: NA
CDR3 DNA: TGTGCCAGCTTCCCGGGACAAAGCACAGATACGCAGTATTTT
CDR3 protein: CASFPGQSTDTQYF

J gene: TRBJ2-7
clone size: once
V gene: TRBV11-3
D gene: NA
CDR3 DNA: TGTGCCAGCAACACGGGACATTCTTTAATGATTGGGATATACGAGCAGTACTTC
CDR3 protein: CASNTGHSLMIGIYEQYF

J gene: TRBJ2-1
clone size: NA
V gene: TRBV7-2
D gene: TRBD2
CDR3 DNA: TGTGCCAGCAGCTTACTAAGCGGGGGATACAATGAGCAGTTCTTC
CDR3 protein: CASSLLSGGYNEQFF

J gene: TRBJ2-1
clone size: NA
V gene: TRBV3-1/TRBV3-2
D gene: TRBD2
CDR3 DNA: TGTGCCAGCAGCCTGGGACTAGACAATGAGCAGTTCTTC
CDR3 protein: CASSLGLDNEQFF

J gene: TRBJ2-5
clone size: NA
V gene: TRBV4-1
D gene: TRBD2
CDR3 DNA: TGCGCCAGCAGCCAAGGGTTACTAGCGGGGGTCGAGACCCAGTACTTC
CDR3 protein: CASSQGLLAGVETQYF

J gene: TRBJ2-5
clone size: NA
V gene: TRBV25-1
D gene: NA
CDR3 DNA: TGTGCCAGCAGGGATTCGACACGAGGGTCAGAGACCCAGTACTTC
CDR3 protein: CASRDSTRGSETQYF